This is a list of T cell receptor beta chains from one sample in a study of CD8+CD57+ T cells in acquired aplastic anemia. Using its own MiXCR run on the reads, TCRdb lists one record per CDR3 protein. The sample lists a few hundred thousand distinct CDR3 sequences; roughly half were seen once. The source material was sorted CD4+, CD8+, or CD8+CD57+ T cells (not recorded which) from PBMCs. The receptors stem from a human donor with severe aplastic anemia or a healthy control (not recorded which). Both conserved end residues are part of each CDR3. The D gene is left open where the match is weak. For some rows the clone size is stated as once, few or many, or as a class when expanded; others skip it.

>16|TRBD2|TRBV7-9|TRBJ2-5|once
TGTGCCAGCAGCTTCGTCCTAGCGGGCCCGGGCAAGCCCCAGTACTTC
CASSFVLAGPGKPQYF
>13|TRBD1|TRBV7-3|TRBJ2-7|NA
TGTGCCAGTAGCTGGACAGGGCGGTACGAGCAGTACTTC
CASSWTGRYEQYF
>15|NA|TRBV11-2|TRBJ2-7|once
TGTGCCAGCAGCTTAGGGACAGATTACCTTCGCGAGCAGTACTTC
CASSLGTDYLREQYF
>14|TRBD1|TRBV19|TRBJ1-2|many
TGTGCCAGTAGTCCGGGACAGGCGCGCTATGGCTACACCTTC
CASSPGQARYGYTF
>14|TRBD1|TRBV28|TRBJ2-7|many
TGTGCCAGCACCGCCTCCGGGACAGACTACGAGCAGTACTTC
CASTASGTDYEQYF
>14|NA|TRBV7-3|TRBJ1-1|NA
TGTGCCAGCAGACGGACAGTCACAAACACTGAAGCTTTCTTT
CASRRTVTNTEAFF
>13|NA|TRBV12-3/TRBV12-4|TRBJ1-6|many
TGTGCCAGCACCGGGCAGGGCCTTTCACCCCTCCACTTT
CASTGQGLSPLHF
>15|NA|TRBV20-1|TRBJ1-2|many
TGCAGTGCTACGCCGATGTCAGGGGTACCCTATGGCTACACCTTC
CSATPMSGVPYGYTF
>17|TRBD2|TRBV7-2|TRBJ2-1|many
TGTGCCAGCAGCTTAGGGGGGTCAGCGGGGGGCCACAATGAGCAGTTCTTC
CASSLGGSAGGHNEQFF
>13|NA|TRBV10-3|TRBJ1-2|NA
TGTGCCAGCAGTGAAGTGGGAACCTATGGCTACACCTTC
CASSEVGTYGYTF
>11|NA|TRBV7-3|TRBJ2-1|NA
TGTGCCAGCAGCTATGTCGATGAGCAGTTCTTC
CASSYVDEQFF
>19|TRBD2|TRBV19|TRBJ2-3|many
TGTGCCAGTAGTATAGAGGGGCCGGGACTAGCGGGGGGGCCAGATACGCAGTATTTT
CASSIEGPGLAGGPDTQYF
>14|TRBD1|TRBV20-1|TRBJ2-7|many
TGCAGTGCCCCGACCCTTGGGACAGGGGACGAGCAGTACTTC
CSAPTLGTGDEQYF
>13|NA|TRBV2|TRBJ2-2|once
TGTGCCAGCAGTGAGAAGTCTAGCGGGGAGCTGTTTTTT
CASSEKSSGELFF
>12|NA|TRBV7-9|TRBJ2-7|NA
TGTGCCAGCAGCTTTGGGCCTTACGAGCAGTACTTC
CASSFGPYEQYF
>14|TRBD1|TRBV9|TRBJ2-7|few
TGTGCCAGCAGCGTGGCCGGACAGGGATACGAGCAGTACTTC
CASSVAGQGYEQYF
>15|TRBD1|TRBV20-1|TRBJ2-1|few
TGCAGTGCGGGGACGGGGACAGGGGAAACGAATGAGCAGTTCTTC
CSAGTGTGETNEQFF
>14|TRBD2|TRBV19|TRBJ2-5|NA
TGTGCCAGTAGGAGGACTAGCGGGAAAGAGACCCAGTACTTC
CASRRTSGKETQYF
>12|NA|TRBV10-2|TRBJ1-1|few
TGCGCCAGCAGTGAGTATTCAACCGCAGCTTTCTTT
CASSEYSTAAFF
>16|TRBD2|TRBV18|TRBJ2-7|NA
TGTGCCAGCTCATCGACTAGCGGGACGGATACTGCCGAGCAGTGCTTC
CASSSTSGTDTAEQCF
>16|NA|TRBV5-8|TRBJ1-2|once
TGTGCCAGCAGCCCACGGGCCTCTTCAGCTTATCATGGCTACACCTTC
CASSPRASSAYHGYTF
>15|NA|TRBV15|TRBJ1-2|many
TGTGCCACCAGCAGAGATACCCCGGGGATCTATGGCTACACCTTC
CATSRDTPGIYGYTF